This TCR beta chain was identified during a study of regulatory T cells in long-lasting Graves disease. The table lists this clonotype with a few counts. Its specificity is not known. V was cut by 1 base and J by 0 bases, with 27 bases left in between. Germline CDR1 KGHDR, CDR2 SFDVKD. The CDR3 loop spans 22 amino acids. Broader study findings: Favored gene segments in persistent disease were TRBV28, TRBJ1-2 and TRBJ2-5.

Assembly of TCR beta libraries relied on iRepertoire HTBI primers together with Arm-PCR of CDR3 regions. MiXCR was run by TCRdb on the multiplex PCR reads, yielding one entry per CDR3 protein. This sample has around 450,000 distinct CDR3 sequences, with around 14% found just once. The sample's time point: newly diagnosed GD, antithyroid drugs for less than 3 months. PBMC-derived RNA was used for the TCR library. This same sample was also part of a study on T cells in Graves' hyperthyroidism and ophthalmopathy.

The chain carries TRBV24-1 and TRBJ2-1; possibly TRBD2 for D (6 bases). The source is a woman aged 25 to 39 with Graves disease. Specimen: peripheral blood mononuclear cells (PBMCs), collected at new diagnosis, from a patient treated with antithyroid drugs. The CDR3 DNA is TGTGCCACCAGTGATTTTCCCCCCAATGGAGGGAGGCTCGACTACTCCTACAATGAGCAGTTCTTC. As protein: CATSDFPPNGGRLDYSYNEQFF.